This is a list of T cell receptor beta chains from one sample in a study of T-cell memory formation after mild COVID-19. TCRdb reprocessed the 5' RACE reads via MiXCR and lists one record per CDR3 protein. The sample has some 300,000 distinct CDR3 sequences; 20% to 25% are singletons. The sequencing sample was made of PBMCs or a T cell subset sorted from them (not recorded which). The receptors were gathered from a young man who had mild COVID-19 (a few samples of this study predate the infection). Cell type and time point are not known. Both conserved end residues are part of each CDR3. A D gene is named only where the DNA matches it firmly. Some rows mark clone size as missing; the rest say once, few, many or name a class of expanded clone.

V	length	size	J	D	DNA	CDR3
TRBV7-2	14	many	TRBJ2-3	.	TGTGCCAGCAGCTTAACGTTCGGGGGCGATACGCAGTATTTT	CASSLTFGGDTQYF
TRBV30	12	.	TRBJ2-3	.	TGTGCCTGGAGTGTTCAACGAGATACGCAGTATTTT	CAWSVQRDTQYF
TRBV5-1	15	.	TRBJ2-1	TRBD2	TGCGCCAGCAGCCCGCGGGAGGGGGCCTACAATGAGCAGTTCTTC	CASSPREGAYNEQFF
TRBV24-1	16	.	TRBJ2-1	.	TGTGCCACCAGTACCTGCTCCTCGACCTTATACAATGAGCAGTTCTTC	CATSTCSSTLYNEQFF
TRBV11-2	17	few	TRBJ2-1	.	TGTGCCAGCAGCCTCTTTAGTGTAGGGGGGCGGTCCAATGAGCAGTTCTTC	CASSLFSVGGRSNEQFF
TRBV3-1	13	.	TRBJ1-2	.	TGTGCCAGCAGCCGAACAGGAGACTATGGCTACACCTTC	CASSRTGDYGYTF
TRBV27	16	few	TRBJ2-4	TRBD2	TGTGCCAGCAGCCCGACTAGCGTCTGGCCCAAAAACATTCAGTACTTC	CASSPTSVWPKNIQYF
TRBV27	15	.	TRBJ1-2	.	TGTGCCAGCAGTTTTAGTCTTGGGGCTAACTATGGCTACACCTTC	CASSFSLGANYGYTF
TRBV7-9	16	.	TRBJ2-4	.	TGTGCCAGCAGCTCTCTTCGGACCTTGACCAAAAACATTCAGTACTTC	CASSSLRTLTKNIQYF
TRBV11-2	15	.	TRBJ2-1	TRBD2	TGTGCCAGCAGCTTAAGGAGCGGGGCCGGCAATGAGCAGTTCTTC	CASSLRSGAGNEQFF
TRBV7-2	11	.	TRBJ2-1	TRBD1	TGTGCCAGCAGCCAGAGACAGGGCAAGTTCTTC	CASSQRQGKFF
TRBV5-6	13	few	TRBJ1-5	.	TGTGCCAGCAGCTTGGCCCCTAGTCAGCCCCAGCATTTT	CASSLAPSQPQHF
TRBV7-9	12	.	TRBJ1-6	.	TGTGCCAGCAGCGCCAGCAATTCACCCCTCCACTTT	CASSASNSPLHF
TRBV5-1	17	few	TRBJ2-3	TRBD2	TGCGCCAGCAGCGGCGTTACTAGCGGGGGTAGCACAGATACGCAGTATTTT	CASSGVTSGGSTDTQYF
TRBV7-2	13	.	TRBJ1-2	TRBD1	TGTGCCAGCAGCTATCAGGGGGACTATGGCTACACCTTC	CASSYQGDYGYTF
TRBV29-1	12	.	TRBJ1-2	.	TGCAGCGTTGAAAAAGGAGGCTATGGCTACACCTTC	CSVEKGGYGYTF
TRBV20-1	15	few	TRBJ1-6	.	TGCAGTGCTAGACCCTTTGCCAGGGGTAATTCACCCCTCCACTTT	CSARPFARGNSPLHF
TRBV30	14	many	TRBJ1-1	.	TGTGCCTGGAGACGTAGAGGGGGGAACACTGAAGCTTTCTTT	CAWRRRGGNTEAFF
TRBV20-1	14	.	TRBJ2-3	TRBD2	TGCAGTGCTACTCGGACTAGCGGGACTTATACGCAGTATTTT	CSATRTSGTYTQYF
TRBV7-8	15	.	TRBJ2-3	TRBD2	TGTGCCAGCACATGGTGGCGGGGGGGCGTAGATACGCAGTATTTT	CASTWWRGGVDTQYF
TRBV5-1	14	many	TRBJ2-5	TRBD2	TGCGCCAGCAGGACCGGACTAGCGGGCCAGACCCAGTACTTC	CASRTGLAGQTQYF
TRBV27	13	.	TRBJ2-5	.	TGTGCCAGCAGTTTAAGCAGGGGAACGGCCCAGTACTTC	CASSLSRGTAQYF
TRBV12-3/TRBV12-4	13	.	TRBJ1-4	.	TGTGCCAGCACCCCCGGGGGGAGGGAAAAACTGTTTTTT	CASTPGGREKLFF
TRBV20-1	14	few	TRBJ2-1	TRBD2	TGCAGTGCTAGAGAGAGGACTAGCGGTTATGAGCAGTTCTTC	CSARERTSGYEQFF
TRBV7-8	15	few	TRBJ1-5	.	TGTGCCAGCAGCTGGACGGGCATTAGCAATCAGCCCCAGCATTTT	CASSWTGISNQPQHF
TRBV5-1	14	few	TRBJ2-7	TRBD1	TGCGCCAGCAGCTCGACAGGGTCGGTATCCGAGCAGTACTTC	CASSSTGSVSEQYF
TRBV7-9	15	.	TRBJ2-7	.	TGTGCCAGCATCGGTACAGGGGGGGGCTCCTACGAGCAGTACTTC	CASIGTGGGSYEQYF
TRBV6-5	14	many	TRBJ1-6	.	TGTGCCAGCAGTTACTCCGGGGTGAGGTCACCCCTCCACTTT	CASSYSGVRSPLHF
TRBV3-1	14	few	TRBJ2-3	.	TGTGCCAGCAGCGCGGGCGGAACCCGGTTAACGCAGTATTTT	CASSAGGTRLTQYF
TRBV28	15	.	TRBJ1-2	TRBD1	TGTGCCAGCAGTTTTCGACAGGGTTTTAACTATGGCTACACCTTC	CASSFRQGFNYGYTF
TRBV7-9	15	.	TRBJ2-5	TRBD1	TGTGCCAGCAGCCGGAGGGGACAGGGGACCGAGACCCAGTACTTC	CASSRRGQGTETQYF
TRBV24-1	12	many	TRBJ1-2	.	TGTGCCACCAGTGTTCTTGGGTACGGCTACACCTTC	CATSVLGYGYTF
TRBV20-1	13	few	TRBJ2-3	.	TGCAGTGCACGGACTGCGTCCAAGGATACGCAGTATTTT	CSARTASKDTQYF
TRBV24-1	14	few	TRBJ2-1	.	TGTGCCACCAGTGGTAAAGGGGTCTACAATGAGCAGTTCTTC	CATSGKGVYNEQFF
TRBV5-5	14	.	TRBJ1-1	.	TGTGCCAGCAGCTTGTCCCCCAGGGGCACTGAAGCTTTCTTT	CASSLSPRGTEAFF
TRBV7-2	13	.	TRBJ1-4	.	TGTGCCAGCAGCTACGCGGGGTATGAAAAACTGTTTTTT	CASSYAGYEKLFF
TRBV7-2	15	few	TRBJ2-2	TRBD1	TGTCCACCTCACAGGGGGGACAAGCACACCGGGGAGCTGTTTTTT	CPPHRGDKHTGELFF
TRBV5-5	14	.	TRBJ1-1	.	TGTGCCAGCAGCTTGATTCAGGGATGGACTGAAGCTTTCTTT	CASSLIQGWTEAFF
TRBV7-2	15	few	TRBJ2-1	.	TGTGCCAGCAGATTCGGGGGCGGAGCCTACAATGAGCAGTTCTTC	CASRFGGGAYNEQFF
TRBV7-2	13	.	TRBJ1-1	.	TGTGCCAGCAGCTTGTTACCTAACACTGAAGCTTTCTTT	CASSLLPNTEAFF
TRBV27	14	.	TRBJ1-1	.	TGTGCCAGCAGTTTAAGGGGATCTAGGACTGAAGCTTTCTTT	CASSLRGSRTEAFF
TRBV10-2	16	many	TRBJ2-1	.	TGCGCCAGCAGTGAGTACCCGAAAGGATCGCACGATGAGCAGTTCTTC	CASSEYPKGSHDEQFF
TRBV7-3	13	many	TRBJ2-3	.	TGTGCCAGCAGCTTAATGGCATCAGATACGCAGTATTTT	CASSLMASDTQYF
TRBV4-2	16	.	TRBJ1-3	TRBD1	TGTGCCAGCAGCCAAGACAGGGGGGTCTCTGGAAACACCATATATTTT	CASSQDRGVSGNTIYF
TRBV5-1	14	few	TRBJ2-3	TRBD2	TGCGCCAGCAGCCGCGGGGGGGCCACAGATACGCAGTATTTT	CASSRGGATDTQYF
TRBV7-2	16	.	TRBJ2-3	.	TGTGCCAGCAGCTTAGTAGGGACCCTAAGCACAGATACGCAGTATTTT	CASSLVGTLSTDTQYF
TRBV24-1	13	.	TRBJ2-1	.	TGTGCCACCAGTGATGTTAGCGTCTATGAGCAGTTCTTC	CATSDVSVYEQFF
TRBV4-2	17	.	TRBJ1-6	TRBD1	TGTGCCAGCAGCCAAGTCTATGGCGGACAGGAGAATTCACCCCTCCACTTT	CASSQVYGGQENSPLHF
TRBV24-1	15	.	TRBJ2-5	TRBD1	TGTGCCACCAGTGAGCGGACAGGGGGGTCGGGGACCCAGTACTTC	CATSERTGGSGTQYF
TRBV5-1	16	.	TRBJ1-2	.	TGCGCCAGCAGCCCGATTGATCAACTTAAGAACTATGGCTACACCTTC	CASSPIDQLKNYGYTF
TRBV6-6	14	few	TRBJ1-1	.	TGTGCCAGCAGTTACTCGACAGCGAACACTGAAGCTTTCTTT	CASSYSTANTEAFF
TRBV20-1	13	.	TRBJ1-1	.	TGCAGTGCTAAGGCAATCATGAACACTGAAGCTTTCTTT	CSAKAIMNTEAFF
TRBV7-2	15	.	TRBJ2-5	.	TGTGCCAGCAGCTTAGCTCTAGCGAACCAAGAGACCCAGTACTTC	CASSLALANQETQYF